This section outlines one T cell receptor beta chain sequence together with its context. The assay was immunoSEQ multiplex PCR, and TCRdb's table has in-frame clones only and misses some. Of 150,000 or so clones in the sample, around nine tenths were seen once. Germline V gene lookup returns CDR1 SGHRS and CDR2 YFSETQ. The V and J ends lost 1 base and 1 base respectively, with 6 bases between them. This CDR3 has 14 residues. These data belong to a study of control samples from healthy donors and cancer patients. The sequencing input was blood. This clonotype was obtained from a man younger than 35 in good health. The rearrangement uses TRBV5-1 and TRBJ1-5; no clear D gene. The chain's CDR3 is CASSLRTSNQPQHF. In DNA, the CDR3 is TGCGCCAGCAGCTTGAGGACCAGCAATCAGCCCCAGCATTTT.